This TCR beta chain was sequenced during a study of blood T cells in healthy people across ages. General study results and limits: Unsorted PBMCs ruled out conclusive naive versus antigen-experienced comparison.

Next came a second PCR, run for about 6 to 11 cycles, which used a sample-barcoded 5' primer along with a J-beta primer mix. TCRdb re-analysed the 5' RACE reads in MiXCR, keeping a single row per CDR3 protein. In the table there are about 2 million distinct CDR3 sequences, roughly 50% of which are singletons. With regard to this clonotype: Its antigen is not identified.

Germline V gene sequence: CDR1 LGHDT, CDR2 YNNKEL (reference sequence). The CDR3 runs to 14 residues. V was clipped by 8 bases and J by 2 bases; unmatched bases: 8. The V and J genes are TRBV3-1 and TRBJ1-1; 7 nucleotides match TRBD1. The source of this sequence is a woman in her thirties or forties in good health. Sequencing input: blood. The CDR3 spells CASGGRGDNTEAFF. The DNA of the CDR3 is TGTGCCAGCGGGGGCAGGGGGGATAACACTGAAGCTTTCTTT.